The clone carrying this TCR beta chain was counted between two and nine times. The data were obtained in a study of T-cell reconstitution after alpha-beta-depleted transplantation in children. Germline loops: CDR1 SGHTA, CDR2 FQGNSA. CDR3 length: 14 residues. V lost 3 bases, J lost 6 bases, and 3 bases stayed unmatched. The authors prepared the TCRbeta library with unique molecular identifiers. TCRdb called the PCR reads again in MiXCR, with one record for every CDR3 protein. The table has approximately 520,000 distinct CDR3 sequences, roughly 33% seen once; the top ten hold around 2.5%. This receptor was taken from a human donor who donated a stem cell graft to a child with aplastic anemia. The chain links TRBV7-2 to TRBJ2-3; 10 nucleotides align to TRBD1. This specimen was PBMCs from the stem cell graft donor, taken from the stem cell graft. Written as DNA, the CDR3 is TGTGCCAGCAGCTTCGGGACAGGGGCCGATACGCAGTATTTT. Its protein is CASSFGTGADTQYF.